Shown below are 6 T cell receptor beta chains from a single sample sequenced in a study of T cells in localized non-small cell lung cancer. Some clones are missing from TCRdb's copy, which holds only in-frame ones; the method was immunoSEQ multiplex PCR. The repertoire holds tens of thousands of clones, with 80% to 90% as singletons. Sequencing was performed on peripheral blood, taken before any cancer treatment. The receptors come from a woman aged 35-70 years with stage I lung adenocarcinoma.

The chain uses TRBV7-9 and TRBJ2-2; D unclear. The CDR3 loop spans 12 amino acids. V lost 6 bases and J lost 6, with 8 bases in between. In germline, CDR1 is SEHNR, CDR2 FQNEAQ (reference sequence). The CDR3 nucleotides read TGTGCCAGCAGTTTATCCTCCGGGGAGCTGTTTTTT. This gives the protein CASSLSSGELFF.

V is TRBV2 and J is TRBJ2-3; no reliable D call. The CDR3 has 15 amino acids. Germline CDR1 and CDR2: SNHLY and FYNNEI. The V and J ends lost 1 base and 1 base respectively, with 9 bases between them. The DNA for the CDR3 is TGTGCCAGCAGTGAAGAGTTTGGGGGCACAGATACGCAGTATTTT. It is translated as CASSEEFGGTDTQYF.

J is TRBJ1-6 and V is TRBV6-4; 11 bases agree with TRBD1. CDR3 length: 15 amino acids. Per the germline V gene, CDR1 is MRHNA and CDR2 is SNTAGT. Trimming cost V 2 bases and J 7 bases; bases outside gene matches: 1. The chain's CDR3 is CASSDGTGGNSPLHF. CDR3 DNA: TGTGCCAGCAGTGACGGGACAGGGGGGAATTCACCCCTCCACTTT.

The gene calls are TRBV19 and TRBJ2-4, with D perhaps TRBD1 (5 bases). This CDR3 is 15 amino acids long. The V gene lost 5 bases and the J gene lost 1 base, with 12 bases spanning the gap. Germline V gene lookup returns CDR1 LNHDA and CDR2 SQIVND (reference sequence). In nucleotides, the CDR3 is TGTGCCAGTAGTCCTACAGGTCCGGCCAAAAACATTCAGTACTTC. This gives the protein CASSPTGPAKNIQYF.

The chain has TRBV19 and TRBJ1-4; D is uncertain. CDR1 and CDR2 (germline): LNHDA, SQIVND (reference sequence). Trimming left V 5 bases short and J 3 bases short, with 10 bases between. The CDR3 contains 14 residues. CDR3 amino acids: CASSERGSNEKLFF. The CDR3 nucleotides read TGTGCCAGTAGTGAACGGGGATCTAATGAAAAACTGTTTTTT.

The chain couples TRBV6-5 to TRBJ2-3; the D gene is possibly TRBD2 (5 bases). V was trimmed by 4 bases and J by 6 bases, leaving 14 bases between them. CDR3 length: 14 residues. Looked up from germline, CDR1 is MNHEY and CDR2 is SVGAGI. CDR3 sequence reads: CASSSPTPGDTQYF. The CDR3 bases are TGTGCCAGCAGTTCGCCAACCCCGGGGGATACGCAGTATTTT.